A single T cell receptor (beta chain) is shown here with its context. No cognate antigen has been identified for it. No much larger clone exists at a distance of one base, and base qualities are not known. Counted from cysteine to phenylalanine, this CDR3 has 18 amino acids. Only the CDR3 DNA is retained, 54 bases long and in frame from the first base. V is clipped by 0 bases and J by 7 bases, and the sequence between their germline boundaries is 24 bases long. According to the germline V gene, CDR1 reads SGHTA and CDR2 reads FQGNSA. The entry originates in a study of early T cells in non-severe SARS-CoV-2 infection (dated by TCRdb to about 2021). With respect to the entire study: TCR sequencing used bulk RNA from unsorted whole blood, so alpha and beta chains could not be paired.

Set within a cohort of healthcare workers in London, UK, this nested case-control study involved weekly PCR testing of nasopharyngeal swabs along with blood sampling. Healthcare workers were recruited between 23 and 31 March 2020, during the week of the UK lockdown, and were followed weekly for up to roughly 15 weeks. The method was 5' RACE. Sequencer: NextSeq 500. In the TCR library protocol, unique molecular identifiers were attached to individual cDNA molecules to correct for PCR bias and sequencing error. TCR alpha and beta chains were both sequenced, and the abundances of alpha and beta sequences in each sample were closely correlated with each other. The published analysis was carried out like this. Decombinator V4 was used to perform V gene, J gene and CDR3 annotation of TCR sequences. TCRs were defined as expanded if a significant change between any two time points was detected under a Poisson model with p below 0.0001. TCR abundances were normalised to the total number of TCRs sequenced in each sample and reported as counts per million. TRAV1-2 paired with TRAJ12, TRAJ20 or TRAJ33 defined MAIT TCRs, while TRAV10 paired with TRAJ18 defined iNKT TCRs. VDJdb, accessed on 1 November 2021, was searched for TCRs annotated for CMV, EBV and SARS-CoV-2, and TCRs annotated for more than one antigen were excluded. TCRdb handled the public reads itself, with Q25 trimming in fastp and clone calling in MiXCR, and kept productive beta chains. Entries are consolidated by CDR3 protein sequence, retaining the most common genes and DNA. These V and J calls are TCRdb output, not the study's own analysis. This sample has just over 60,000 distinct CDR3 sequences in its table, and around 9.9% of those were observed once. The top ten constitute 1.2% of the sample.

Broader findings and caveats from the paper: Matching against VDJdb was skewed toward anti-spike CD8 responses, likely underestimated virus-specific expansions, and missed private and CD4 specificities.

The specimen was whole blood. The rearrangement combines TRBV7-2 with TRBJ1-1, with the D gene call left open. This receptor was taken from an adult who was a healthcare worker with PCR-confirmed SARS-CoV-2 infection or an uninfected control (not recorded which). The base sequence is TGTGCCAGCAGCTTAGCCCGCATGGAGTCCGAACAAACGGGTGAAGCTTTCTTT. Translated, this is CASSLARMESEQTGEAFF.